This record covers a single T cell receptor (beta chain). It has no known antigen specificity. No much larger clonotype is one base removed from it; base qualities were not supplied. The protocol used for the library was the immunoSEQ multiplex PCR assay. For TCR sequencing, RNA was extracted from every sample and reverse transcribed into cDNA to serve as template. First-strand cDNA was synthesized with SuperScript III using a 2:1 mix of oligo-dT and random hexamers. A synthetic immune receptor repertoire was used to measure amplification bias, and any remaining bias was corrected computationally. As for how the authors treated the data: Raw reads were preprocessed to remove errors, and CDR3 was defined according to IMGT conventions as the region from the conserved cysteine to phenylalanine. Clonality was computed by normalizing Shannon entropy by log2 of the number of productive unique TCRs and subtracting the result from 1. Whether scalp clones were CD4 or CD8 was inferred by matching scalp TCRbeta sequences against CD4 and CD8 repertoires sorted from blood. Imported from immuneACCESS, the table was reduced by TCRdb to in-frame sequences with V and J called. These copies leave out some clones; in studies compared against another copy, an unresolved V gene accounts for under half, and the cause of the remainder is not known. V and J calls and clone size are given by that table; D and trimming were obtained from the DNA. In all, the sample holds about 150,000 clones, and 45% to 60% of those were seen once. About 4.3% of the sample is taken by the ten largest.

The junction carries 13 bases between V and J, which are trimmed by 3 bases and 5 bases respectively. The CDR3 goes from the cysteine to the phenylalanine over 14 residues. The kept DNA is CDR3 alone, 42 bases in frame from the first base. From a lookup of the germline V gene (reference sequence), CDR1 and CDR2 are SEHNR and FQNEAQ. This record comes from a study of CD8+ T cells in alopecia areata (dated by TCRdb to 2017 to 2018). Regarding the research as a whole: The study used high-throughput TCRbeta sequencing to examine T cell clonal expansion in alopecia areata, in both the C3H/HeJ mouse model and human patients. TCRbeta CDR3 regions were amplified by immunoSEQ multiplex PCR with 35 Vbeta forward and 13 Jbeta reverse primers. In humans, TCRbeta sequencing was performed on scalp tissue and on sorted CD4+ and CD8+ peripheral blood T cells from healthy controls and from patients with patchy or totalis/universalis alopecia areata. RNA came from the PAXgene miRNA kit for fixed scalp, the miRNeasy kit for PBMCs, and the RNeasy kit for mouse skin. Scalp clonality was compared among normal scalp (n=4), patchy alopecia areata scalp (n=8), and alopecia totalis/universalis scalp (n=8).

PBMCs were isolated by density centrifugation and stained for CD3, CD4 and CD8, and CD4+ and CD8+ T cells were sorted on a FACSAria. Unaffected controls provided scalp biopsies and blood samples. On the study overall, not on this receptor specifically: Unlike mouse skin, where gammadelta T cells dominate, normal human skin contains resident alphabeta T cells that get sequenced too, which complicates analysis of the scalp TCR repertoire. TCR sequences shared between patients were less clear than in mice, possibly partly because of HLA diversity in the patient population. Lesional scalp, especially in alopecia totalis/universalis, showed higher clonality and more expanded CD8+ clones than normal scalp, suggesting antigenic drive.

The clonotype comes from a human donor in good health. The specimen sequenced was CD4+ T cells sorted from blood. Here the chain combines TRBV7-9 and TRBJ2-5; possibly the D gene is TRBD1, per 6 matching bases. The bases are TGTGCCAGCAGCTTTGCACAGGGAGACGAGACCCAGTACTTC. This yields the protein CASSFAQGDETQYF.